The sequence of this TCR beta chain was determined in a study of shared clonotypes between healthy human individuals. Study-wide context: Researchers assigned three CD4 naive, three CD4 memory, two CD8 naive and one CD8 memory plate to each donor. Broader study findings: Only blood underwent sampling, and tissue repertoires likely differ.

With regard to this clone: The antigen is not known.

With 2 bases removed from V and 1 base from J, the gap between germline ends came to 9 bases. The CDR3 is made up of 15 amino acids. Germline-derived CDR1 and CDR2 are SGHAT and FQNNGV. Only in-frame clones appear in the TCRdb table, and some are missing; sequencing was by immunoSEQ multiplex PCR. Of millions of clones in the sample, roughly 94% were seen once. The V gene is TRBV11-2, the J gene TRBJ1-5, with D maybe TRBD1 (6 bases). The receptor was derived from a man in his late teens or twenties in good health. Material: naive CD4+ T cells sorted from blood. Specified subset: CD45RA+ positively selected. Here the CDR3 reads CASSLNTGSNQPQHF. The CDR3 DNA is TGTGCCAGCAGCTTAAATACAGGGAGCAATCAGCCCCAGCATTTT.